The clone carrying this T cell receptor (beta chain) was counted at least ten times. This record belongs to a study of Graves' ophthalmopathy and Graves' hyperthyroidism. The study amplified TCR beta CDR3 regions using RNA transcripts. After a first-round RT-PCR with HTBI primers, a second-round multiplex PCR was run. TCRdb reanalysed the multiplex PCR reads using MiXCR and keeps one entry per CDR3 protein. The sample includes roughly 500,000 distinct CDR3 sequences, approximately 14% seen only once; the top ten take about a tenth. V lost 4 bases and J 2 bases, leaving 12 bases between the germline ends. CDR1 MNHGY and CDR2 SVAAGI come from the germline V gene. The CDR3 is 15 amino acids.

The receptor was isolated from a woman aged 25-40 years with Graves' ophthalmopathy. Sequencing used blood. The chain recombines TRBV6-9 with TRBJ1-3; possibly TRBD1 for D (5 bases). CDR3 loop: CASSSVDSTGNTIYF. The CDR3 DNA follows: TGTGCCAGCAGTTCCGTCGACAGTACTGGAAACACCATATATTTT.